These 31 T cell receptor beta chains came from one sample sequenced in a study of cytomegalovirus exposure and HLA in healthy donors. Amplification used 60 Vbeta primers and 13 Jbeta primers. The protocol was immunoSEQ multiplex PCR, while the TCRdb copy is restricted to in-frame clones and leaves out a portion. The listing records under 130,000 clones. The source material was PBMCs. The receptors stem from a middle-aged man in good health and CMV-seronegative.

This CDR3 is CAINQGASTEAFF. The CDR3 DNA reads as TGTGCCATCAATCAGGGGGCGAGCACTGAAGCTTTCTTT. J is TRBJ1-1 and V is TRBV10-3; 8 positions agree with TRBD1. Trimming took 7 bases from V and 4 from J; bases not matched to a gene: 5. Germline CDR1 is ENHRY and CDR2 is SYGVKD. The CDR3 has 13 residues.

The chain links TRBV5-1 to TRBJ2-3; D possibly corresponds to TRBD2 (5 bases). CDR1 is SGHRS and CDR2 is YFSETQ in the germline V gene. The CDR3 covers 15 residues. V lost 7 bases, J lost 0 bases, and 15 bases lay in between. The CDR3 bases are TGCGCCAGCCGTGGCAGAGCGGCGAGCACAGATACGCAGTATTTT. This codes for CASRGRAASTDTQYF.

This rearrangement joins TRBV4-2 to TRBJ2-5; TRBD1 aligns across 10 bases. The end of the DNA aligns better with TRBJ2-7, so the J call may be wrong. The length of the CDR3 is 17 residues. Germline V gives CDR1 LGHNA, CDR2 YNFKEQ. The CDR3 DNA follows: TGTGCCAGCAGCCAAGATGTTCAGGGACAGGGGTACTACGAGCAGTACTTC. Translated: CASSQDVQGQGYYEQYF.

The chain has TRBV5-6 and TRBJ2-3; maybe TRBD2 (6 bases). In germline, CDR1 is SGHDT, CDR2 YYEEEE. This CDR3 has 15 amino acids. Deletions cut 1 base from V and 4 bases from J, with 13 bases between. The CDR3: CASSLKPSVADTQYF. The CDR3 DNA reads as TGTGCCAGCAGCTTGAAACCTAGCGTGGCAGATACGCAGTATTTT.

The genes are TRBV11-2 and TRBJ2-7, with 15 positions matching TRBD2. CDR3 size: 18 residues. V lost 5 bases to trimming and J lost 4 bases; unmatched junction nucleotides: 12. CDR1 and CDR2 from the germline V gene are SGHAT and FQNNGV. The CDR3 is CASSRNPGTSGGHYEQYF. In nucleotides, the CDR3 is TGTGCCAGCAGCCGGAACCCCGGGACTAGCGGGGGGCATTACGAGCAGTACTTC. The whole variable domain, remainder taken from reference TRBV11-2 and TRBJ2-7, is EAGVAQSPRYKIIEKRQSVAFWCNPISGHATLYWYQQILGQGPKLLIQFQNNGVVDDSQLPKDRFSAERLKGVDSTLKIQPAKLEDSAVYLCASSRNPGTSGGHYEQYFGPGTRLTVT.

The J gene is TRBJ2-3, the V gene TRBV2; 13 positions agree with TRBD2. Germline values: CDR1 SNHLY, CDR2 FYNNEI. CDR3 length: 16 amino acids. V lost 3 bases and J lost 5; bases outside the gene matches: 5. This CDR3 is CASSDGLAGAVDTQYF. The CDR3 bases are TGTGCCAGCAGTGATGGACTAGCGGGAGCGGTAGATACGCAGTATTTT.

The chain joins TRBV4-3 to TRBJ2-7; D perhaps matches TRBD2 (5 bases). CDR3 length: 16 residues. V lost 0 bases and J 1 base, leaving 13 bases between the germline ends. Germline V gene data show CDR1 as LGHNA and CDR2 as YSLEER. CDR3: CASSQDLGKGSYEQYF. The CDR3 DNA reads TGCGCCAGCAGCCAAGATCTCGGGAAAGGGTCCTACGAGCAGTACTTC.

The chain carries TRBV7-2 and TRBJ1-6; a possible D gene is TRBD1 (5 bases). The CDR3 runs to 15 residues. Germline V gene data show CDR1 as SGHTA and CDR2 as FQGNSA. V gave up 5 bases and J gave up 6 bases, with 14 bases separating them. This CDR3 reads CASSARQISNSPLHF. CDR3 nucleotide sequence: TGTGCCAGCAGCGCCCGACAGATTAGTAATTCACCCCTCCACTTT. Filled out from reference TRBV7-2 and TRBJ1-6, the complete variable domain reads GAGVSQSPSNKVTEKGKDVELRCDPISGHTALYWYRQSLGQGLEFLIYFQGNSAPDKSGLPSDRFSAERTGGSVSTLTIQRTQQEDSAVYLCASSARQISNSPLHFGNGTRLTVT.

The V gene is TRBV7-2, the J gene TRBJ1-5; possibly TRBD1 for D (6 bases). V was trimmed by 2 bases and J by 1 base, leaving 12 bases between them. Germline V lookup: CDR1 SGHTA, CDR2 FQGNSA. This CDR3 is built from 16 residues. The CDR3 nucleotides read TGTGCCAGCAGCTTAACACAGGGTGGGAGCAATCAGCCCCAGCATTTT. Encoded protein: CASSLTQGGSNQPQHF.

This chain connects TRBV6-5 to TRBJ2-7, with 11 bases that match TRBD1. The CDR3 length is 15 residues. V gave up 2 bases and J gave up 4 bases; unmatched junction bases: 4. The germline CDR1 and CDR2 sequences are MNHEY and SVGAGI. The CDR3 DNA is TGTGCCAGCAGTTACATAGGACAGGGGGCTTACGAGCAGTACTTC. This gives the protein CASSYIGQGAYEQYF.

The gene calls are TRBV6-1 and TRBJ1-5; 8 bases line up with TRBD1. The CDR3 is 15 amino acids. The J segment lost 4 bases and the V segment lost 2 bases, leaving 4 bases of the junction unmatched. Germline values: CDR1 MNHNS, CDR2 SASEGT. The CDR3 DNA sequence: TGTGCCAGCAGTGAAACAGGGGGAACGAATCAGCCCCAGCATTTT. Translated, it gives CASSETGGTNQPQHF.

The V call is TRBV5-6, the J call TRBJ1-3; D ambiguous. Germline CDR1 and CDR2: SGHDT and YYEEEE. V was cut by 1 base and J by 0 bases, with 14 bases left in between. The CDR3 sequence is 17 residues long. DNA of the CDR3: TGTGCCAGCAGCTTGCGGAGGTCAGGTTCCTCTGGAAACACCATATATTTT. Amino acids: CASSLRRSGSSGNTIYF.

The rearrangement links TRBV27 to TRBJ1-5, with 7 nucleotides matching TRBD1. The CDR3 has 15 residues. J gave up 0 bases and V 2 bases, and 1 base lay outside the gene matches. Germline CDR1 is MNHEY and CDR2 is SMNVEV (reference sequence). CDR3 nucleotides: TGTGCCAGCAGTTTAGGGACAGCTAGCAATCAGCCCCAGCATTTT. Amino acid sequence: CASSLGTASNQPQHF.

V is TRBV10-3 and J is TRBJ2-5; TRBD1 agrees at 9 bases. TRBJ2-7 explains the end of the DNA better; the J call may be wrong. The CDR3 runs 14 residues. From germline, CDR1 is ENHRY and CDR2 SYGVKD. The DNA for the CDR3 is TGTGCCATCAGTAAACAGGGGGCTTCCTACGAGCAGTACTTC. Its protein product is CAISKQGASYEQYF.

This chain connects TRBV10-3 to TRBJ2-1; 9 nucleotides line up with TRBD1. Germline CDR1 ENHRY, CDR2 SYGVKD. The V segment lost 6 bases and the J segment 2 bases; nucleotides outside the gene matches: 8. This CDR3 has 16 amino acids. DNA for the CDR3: TGTGCCATCAGGGCTGTTGGACAGGGGACCTACAATGAGCAGTTCTTC. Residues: CAIRAVGQGTYNEQFF.

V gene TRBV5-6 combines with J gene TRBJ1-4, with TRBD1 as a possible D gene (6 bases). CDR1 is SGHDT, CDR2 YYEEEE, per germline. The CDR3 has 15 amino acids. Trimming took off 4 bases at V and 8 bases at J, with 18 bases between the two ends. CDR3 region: CASSHREQGWEKLFF. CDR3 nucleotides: TGTGCCAGCAGCCACAGAGAACAGGGTTGGGAAAAACTGTTTTTT.

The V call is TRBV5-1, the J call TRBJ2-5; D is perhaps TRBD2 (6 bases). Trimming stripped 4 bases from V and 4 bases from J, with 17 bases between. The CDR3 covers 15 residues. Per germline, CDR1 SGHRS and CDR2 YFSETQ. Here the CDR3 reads CASSPTAGLGETQYF. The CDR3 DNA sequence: TGCGCCAGCAGCCCAACTGCGGGGCTAGGAGAGACCCAGTACTTC.

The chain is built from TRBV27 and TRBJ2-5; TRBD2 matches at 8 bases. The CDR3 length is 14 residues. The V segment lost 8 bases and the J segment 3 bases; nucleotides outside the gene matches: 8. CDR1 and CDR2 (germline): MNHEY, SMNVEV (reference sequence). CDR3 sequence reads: CASGIGLAEETQYF. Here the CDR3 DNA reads TGTGCCAGCGGTATTGGACTAGCAGAAGAGACCCAGTACTTC.

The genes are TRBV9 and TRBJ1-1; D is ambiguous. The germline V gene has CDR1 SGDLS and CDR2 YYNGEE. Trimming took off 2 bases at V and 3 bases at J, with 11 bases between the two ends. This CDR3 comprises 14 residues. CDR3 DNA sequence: TGTGCCAGCAGCGTGACCCCAACAGACACTGAAGCTTTCTTT. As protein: CASSVTPTDTEAFF.

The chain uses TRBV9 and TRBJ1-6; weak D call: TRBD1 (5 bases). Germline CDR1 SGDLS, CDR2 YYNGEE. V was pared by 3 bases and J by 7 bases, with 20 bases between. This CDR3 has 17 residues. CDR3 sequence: CASSAEQVPRGNSPLHF. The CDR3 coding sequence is TGTGCCAGCAGCGCAGAACAGGTCCCACGGGGGAATTCACCCCTCCACTTT.

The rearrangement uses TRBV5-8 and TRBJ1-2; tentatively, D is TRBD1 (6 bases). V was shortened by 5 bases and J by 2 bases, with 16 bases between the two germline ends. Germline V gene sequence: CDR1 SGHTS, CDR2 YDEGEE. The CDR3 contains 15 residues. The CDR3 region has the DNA TGTGCCAGCAGATCCGACAGGACTTTAAACTATGGCTACACCTTC. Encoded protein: CASRSDRTLNYGYTF.

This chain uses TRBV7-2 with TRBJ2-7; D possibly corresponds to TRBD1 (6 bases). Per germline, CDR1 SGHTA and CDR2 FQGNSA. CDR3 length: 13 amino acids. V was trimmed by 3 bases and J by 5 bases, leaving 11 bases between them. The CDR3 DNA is TGTGCCAGCAGCTTGGGGGCGAGGAACGAGCAGTACTTC. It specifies CASSLGARNEQYF.

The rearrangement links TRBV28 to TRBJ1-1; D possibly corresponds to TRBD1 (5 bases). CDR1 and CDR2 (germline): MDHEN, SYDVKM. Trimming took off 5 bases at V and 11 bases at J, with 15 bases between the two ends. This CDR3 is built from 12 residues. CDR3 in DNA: TGTGCCAGCAGTCCTCAAATTAAGGGGGCTTTCTTT. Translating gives CASSPQIKGAFF.

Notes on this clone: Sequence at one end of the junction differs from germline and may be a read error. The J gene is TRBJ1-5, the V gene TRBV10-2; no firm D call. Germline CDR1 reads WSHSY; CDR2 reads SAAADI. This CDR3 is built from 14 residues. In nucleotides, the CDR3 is TGCGCCACCAGTGACTCGCCAGGTCATCAGCCCCAGCATTTT. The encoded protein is CATSDSPGHQPQHF.

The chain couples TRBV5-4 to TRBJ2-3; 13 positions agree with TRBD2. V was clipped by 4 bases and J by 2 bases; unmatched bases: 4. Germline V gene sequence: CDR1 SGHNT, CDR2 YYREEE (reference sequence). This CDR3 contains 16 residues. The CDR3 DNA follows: TGTGCCAGCAGCCCCGGACTAGCGGGGGACACAGATACGCAGTATTTT. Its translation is CASSPGLAGDTDTQYF.

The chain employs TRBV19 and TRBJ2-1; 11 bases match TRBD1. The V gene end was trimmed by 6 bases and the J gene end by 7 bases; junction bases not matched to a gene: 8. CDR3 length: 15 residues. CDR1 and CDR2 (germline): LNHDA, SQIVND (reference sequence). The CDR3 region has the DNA TGTGCCAGTAGATCCCCGGGACAGGGGGTGAATGAGCAGTTCTTC. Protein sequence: CASRSPGQGVNEQFF.

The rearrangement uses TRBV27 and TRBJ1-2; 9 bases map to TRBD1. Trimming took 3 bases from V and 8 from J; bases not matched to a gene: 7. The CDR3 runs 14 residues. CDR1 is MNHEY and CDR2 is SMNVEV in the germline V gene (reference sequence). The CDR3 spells CASSFGQGTGGYTF. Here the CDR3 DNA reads TGTGCCAGCAGTTTTGGACAGGGGACTGGGGGCTACACCTTC.

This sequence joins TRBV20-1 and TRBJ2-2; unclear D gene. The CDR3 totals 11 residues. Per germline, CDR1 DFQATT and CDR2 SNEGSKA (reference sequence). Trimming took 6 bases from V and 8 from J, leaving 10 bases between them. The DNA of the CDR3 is TGCAGTGCGCCGAAAGAGGGGGAGCTGTTTTTT. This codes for CSAPKEGELFF.

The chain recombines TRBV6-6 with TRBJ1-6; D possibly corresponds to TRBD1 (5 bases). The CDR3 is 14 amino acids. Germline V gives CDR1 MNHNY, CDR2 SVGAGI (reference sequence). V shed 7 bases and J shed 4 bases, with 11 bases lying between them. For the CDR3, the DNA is TGTGCCAGCACCCCCAGGGCTTATAATTCACCCCTCCACTTT. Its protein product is CASTPRAYNSPLHF.

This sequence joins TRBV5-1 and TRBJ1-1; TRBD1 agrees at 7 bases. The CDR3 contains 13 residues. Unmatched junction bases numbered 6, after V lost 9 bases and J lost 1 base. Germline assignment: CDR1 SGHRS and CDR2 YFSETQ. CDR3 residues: CATKTGTNTEAFF. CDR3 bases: TGCGCCACAAAGACAGGGACGAACACTGAAGCTTTCTTT.

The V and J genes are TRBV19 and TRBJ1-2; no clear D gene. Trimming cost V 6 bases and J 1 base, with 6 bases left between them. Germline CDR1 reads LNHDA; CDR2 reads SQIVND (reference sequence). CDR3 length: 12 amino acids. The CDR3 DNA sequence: TGTGCCAGTAGCCGGGATAACTATGGCTACACCTTC. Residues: CASSRDNYGYTF.